These T cell receptor beta chains were read from a single sample in a study of shared T cell receptors in the human thymus. The protocol was immunoSEQ multiplex PCR, while the TCRdb copy is restricted to in-frame clones and leaves out a portion. The table includes 500,000 to 850,000 clones, around 87% detected once. These records were also assigned to another study, of human thymus T cells.

The material sequenced was thymocytes. Receptors originate from a boy under two years old with a congenital heart defect. Both conserved end residues are part of each CDR3. A D gene is named only where the DNA matches it firmly. Rows may omit the clone size; those that give it use once, few, many or a size class.

>TRBV6-1|TRBD1|TRBJ1-2|NA
CASSEGGTGGRYGYTF
TGTGCCAGCAGTGAAGGCGGGACAGGGGGCAGGTATGGCTACACCTTC
>TRBV5-8|TRBD2|TRBJ2-1|NA
CASSTTRLAGAALRHEQFF
TGTGCCAGCAGCACAACCAGACTAGCGGGAGCCGCGTTGCGGCATGAGCAGTTCTTC
>TRBV12-5|NA|TRBJ1-1|NA
CASGPQGVRSNTEAFF
TGTGCTAGTGGCCCACAGGGAGTTCGGTCGAACACTGAAGCTTTCTTT
>TRBV28|NA|TRBJ2-2|NA
CAIEGQAANTGELFF
TGTGCTATCGAGGGCCAAGCTGCGAACACCGGGGAGCTGTTTTTT
>TRBV30|NA|TRBJ2-3|few
CAWSFNSADTQYF
TGTGCCTGGAGTTTTAACTCGGCAGATACGCAGTATTTT
>TRBV5-1|NA|TRBJ1-1|once
CASSLGGTYTEAFF
TGCGCCAGCAGCTTGGGGGGCACCTACACTGAAGCTTTCTTT
>TRBV7-9|TRBD2|TRBJ2-7|NA
CASSLVVLTSGSYEQYF
TGTGCCAGCAGCTTAGTGGTTTTGACTAGCGGGAGCTACGAGCAGTACTTC
>TRBV7-8|TRBD2|TRBJ2-2|once
CASSLLASGGWTGELFF
TGTGCCAGCAGCTTACTTGCTAGCGGGGGATGGACCGGGGAGCTGTTTTTT
>TRBV7-2|TRBD2|TRBJ2-1|NA
CASSLVGSWEGYNEQFF
TGTGCCAGCAGCTTAGTTGGGTCGTGGGAGGGCTACAATGAGCAGTTCTTC
>TRBV27|NA|TRBJ2-1|NA
CASSLSGSGAMGNEQFF
TGTGCCAGCAGTTTATCGGGATCAGGGGCTATGGGGAATGAGCAGTTCTTC
>TRBV2|NA|TRBJ2-1|NA
CASAGARGSYNEQFF
TGTGCCAGCGCGGGGGCTAGGGGCTCCTACAATGAGCAGTTCTTC
>TRBV4-2|TRBD1|TRBJ1-1|NA
CASSQEGQGGRRNTEAFF
TGTGCCAGCAGCCAAGAGGGACAGGGAGGTAGGAGGAACACTGAAGCTTTCTTT
>TRBV19|TRBD1|TRBJ2-7|once
CASSAGTGSYEQYF
TGTGCCAGTAGTGCCGGGACAGGGTCATACGAGCAGTACTTC
>TRBV6-5|TRBD2|TRBJ2-7|NA
CASSPLAGALYEQYF
TGTGCCAGCAGCCCCCTAGCGGGAGCGTTGTACGAGCAGTACTTC
>TRBV10-3|NA|TRBJ2-7|once
CATSSGRGPDEQYF
TGTGCCACCTCCTCGGGCAGGGGCCCCGACGAGCAGTACTTC
>TRBV7-2|NA|TRBJ1-3|NA
CASSERDTGNTIYF
TGTGCCAGCAGCGAACGGGACACTGGAAACACCATATATTTT
>TRBV5-1|TRBD2|TRBJ2-3|NA
CASSEAGVGTDTQYF
TGCGCCAGCAGCGAAGCGGGAGTGGGGACAGATACGCAGTATTTT
>TRBV10-3|TRBD1|TRBJ1-2|few
CAAHGTGDPYGYTF
TGTGCCGCCCATGGGACAGGGGACCCCTATGGCTACACCTTC
>TRBV7-6|NA|TRBJ1-3|NA
CASSLAGAHGNTIYF
TGTGCCAGCAGCTTAGCGGGGGCGCACGGAAACACCATATATTTT
>TRBV21-1|NA|TRBJ1-5|NA
CASSEEGQGRVNQPQHF
TGTGCCAGCAGCGAAGAGGGACAGGGGAGGGTCAATCAGCCCCAGCATTTT
>TRBV11-2|NA|TRBJ1-3|NA
CASSLGTRDSGNTIYF
TGTGCCAGCAGCTTAGGTACGCGCGACTCTGGAAACACCATATATTTT
>TRBV28|TRBD1|TRBJ1-1|NA
CASSFEEVGQGGNTEAFF
TGTGCCAGCAGTTTTGAGGAGGTAGGACAGGGTGGGAACACTGAAGCTTTCTTT
>TRBV11-2|NA|TRBJ2-5|NA
CASSLGGKETQYF
TGTGCCAGCAGCTTAGGAGGGAAAGAGACCCAGTACTTC
>TRBV5-1|NA|TRBJ2-6|NA
CASSTTYPLWDTAGANVLTF
TGCGCCAGCAGCACTACCTACCCCTTATGGGACACGGCAGGGGCCAACGTCCTGACTTTC
>TRBV5-1|NA|TRBJ2-5|NA
CASSLVRHKQETQYF
TGCGCCAGCAGCTTGGTACGCCACAAGCAAGAGACCCAGTACTTC
>TRBV30|TRBD2|TRBJ2-7|NA
CAWSVSSGSPYEQYF
TGTGCCTGGAGTGTGTCTAGCGGGAGTCCCTACGAGCAGTACTTC
>TRBV9|NA|TRBJ1-1|once
CASSVEQGEGTEAFF
TGTGCCAGCAGCGTAGAACAGGGCGAGGGTACTGAAGCTTTCTTT
>TRBV6-1|TRBD2|TRBJ2-3|NA
CASSESSSGRRTDTQYF
TGTGCCAGCAGTGAGTCCTCTAGCGGGAGGCGCACAGATACGCAGTATTTT
>TRBV28|NA|TRBJ1-2|NA
CASSASYVTTDNGYTF
TGTGCCAGCAGTGCATCATACGTTACGACAGACAATGGCTACACCTTC
>TRBV28|TRBD1|TRBJ1-5|NA
CASSAIGTGNNQPQHF
TGTGCCAGCAGTGCAATAGGGACAGGGAACAATCAGCCCCAGCATTTT
>TRBV6-5|TRBD1|TRBJ1-2|NA
CASSLALGQGNYGYTF
TGTGCCAGCAGTTTAGCTCTTGGACAGGGCAACTATGGCTACACCTTC
>TRBV30|NA|TRBJ1-5|once
CAWSIRDLGGIHSNQPQHF
TGTGCCTGGAGTATAAGGGACCTCGGAGGGATACATAGCAATCAGCCCCAGCATTTT
>TRBV27|TRBD1|TRBJ1-5|NA
CASSSTRRDRAGNQPQHF
TGTGCCAGCAGTTCCACACGACGGGACAGGGCTGGCAATCAGCCCCAGCATTTT
>TRBV28|NA|TRBJ1-6|once
CASSHRVLDSPLHF
TGTGCCAGCAGCCACAGGGTCTTAGATTCACCCCTCCACTTT
>TRBV4-3|TRBD1|TRBJ2-1|NA
CASKQTGGLYNEQFF
TGCGCCAGCAAGCAGACAGGGGGCCTCTACAATGAGCAGTTCTTC
>TRBV27|TRBD2|TRBJ2-2|NA
CASSYPSSGKNTGELFF
TGTGCCAGCAGTTACCCCTCTAGCGGGAAGAACACCGGGGAGCTGTTTTTT
>TRBV5-8|TRBD1|TRBJ2-4|NA
CASSGQELLAKNIQYF
TGTGCCAGCAGCGGACAGGAGCTTCTAGCCAAAAACATTCAGTACTTC
>TRBV30|TRBD2|TRBJ2-3|NA
CAWKPGAGDTDTQYF
TGTGCCTGGAAACCCGGAGCGGGAGACACAGATACGCAGTATTTT
>TRBV5-1|NA|TRBJ1-1|NA
CASSFNRDLNTEAFF
TGCGCCAGCAGCTTTAACAGGGATTTGAACACTGAAGCTTTCTTT
>TRBV4-2|NA|TRBJ2-6|once
CASSQEGPGANVLTF
TGTGCCAGCAGCCAAGAGGGGCCTGGGGCCAACGTCCTGACTTTC
>TRBV5-4|TRBD1|TRBJ1-1|NA
CASSYPDRGNTEAFF
TGTGCCAGCAGCTACCCGGACAGGGGGAACACTGAAGCTTTCTTT
>TRBV5-1|TRBD1|TRBJ2-1|NA
CASSSTTDRGLGEQFF
TGCGCCAGCAGCTCCACGACTGACAGGGGGCTGGGTGAGCAGTTCTTC
>TRBV28|NA|TRBJ2-1|NA
CASTHTPSEPYNEQFF
TGTGCCAGCACCCACACGCCTAGCGAACCCTACAATGAGCAGTTCTTC
>TRBV10-3|NA|TRBJ2-7|NA
CAISSPGSYEQYF
TGTGCCATCAGTAGTCCGGGCTCCTACGAGCAGTACTTC
>TRBV4-1|TRBD1|TRBJ1-2|NA
CASSQDKPGQRIYGYTF
TGCGCCAGCAGCCAGGATAAACCGGGACAGAGGATTTATGGCTACACCTTC
>TRBV27|NA|TRBJ2-1|NA
CASSLSRDIYNEQFF
TGTGCCAGCAGTTTATCTAGGGACATCTACAATGAGCAGTTCTTC
>TRBV5-6|NA|TRBJ1-4|NA
CASSFDRAGRNEKLFF
TGTGCCAGCAGCTTCGACAGAGCGGGGCGAAATGAAAAACTGTTTTTT
>TRBV4-3|TRBD1|TRBJ2-7|NA
CASSHRDRGHPPNYEQYF
TGCGCCAGCAGCCACCGGGACAGGGGGCACCCCCCCAACTACGAGCAGTACTTC
>TRBV18|NA|TRBJ1-3|NA
CASSPLWRQPSSGNTIYF
TGTGCCAGCTCACCATTATGGCGACAGCCAAGCTCTGGAAACACCATATATTTT
>TRBV11-3|NA|TRBJ1-5|NA
CASSPGGQPQHF
TGTGCCAGCAGCCCCGGGGGTCAGCCCCAGCATTTT
>TRBV5-1|NA|TRBJ2-7|once
CASSLGENEQYF
TGCGCCAGCAGCTTGGGGGAGAACGAGCAGTACTTC
>TRBV4-3|TRBD2|TRBJ2-7|NA
CASSQVPAGGNGGYEQYF
TGCGCCAGCAGCCAAGTACCAGCGGGAGGGAACGGGGGCTACGAGCAGTACTTC
>TRBV4-2|NA|TRBJ1-6|NA
CASSPPSAAANSPLHF
TGTGCCAGCAGCCCCCCTTCGGCGGCCGCTAATTCACCCCTCCACTTT
>TRBV21-1|NA|TRBJ2-1|NA
CASSILTGNEQFF
TGTGCCAGCAGCATACTGACAGGGAATGAGCAGTTCTTC
>TRBV14|NA|TRBJ2-7|NA
CASSQGHFYEQYF
TGTGCCAGCAGCCAAGGACACTTCTACGAGCAGTACTTC